A single sample gave rise to the 32 T cell receptor beta chains below, sequenced in a study of vaccination effects on CD4 cells after COVID-19. The culture ran for around nine days before CD4+ T cells were isolated. Antigens for these TCRs are unknown. Sequencing used immunoSEQ multiplex PCR; TCRdb keeps in-frame clones, though not all of them. The repertoire holds about 25,000 clones, with around 67% as singletons. The sample here was CD4+ T cells from PBMCs cultured without peptide, taken before COVID-19 vaccination. The receptors come from a human donor who received a COVID-19 vaccine.

The gene calls are TRBV10-3 and TRBJ1-3; no definite D call. V was shortened by 6 bases and J by 1 base, with 7 bases between the two germline ends. In germline, CDR1 is ENHRY, CDR2 SYGVKD. The CDR3 length is 13 residues. As DNA, the CDR3 is TGTGCCATCAGGGGGATTTCTGGAAACACCATATATTTT. The encoded protein is CAIRGISGNTIYF.

The chain recombines TRBV7-2 with TRBJ2-1, with D possibly matching TRBD1 (6 bases). CDR1 and CDR2 from the germline V gene are SGHTA and FQGNSA. There are 15 residues in the CDR3. Trimming left V 5 bases short and J 4 bases short, with 15 bases between. In DNA form, the CDR3 reads TGTGCCAGCAGCCTGGGACCAGGGGTTTACAATGAGCAGTTCTTC. Its translation is CASSLGPGVYNEQFF.

This sequence joins TRBV6-6 and TRBJ2-7, with D perhaps matching TRBD2 (5 bases). In germline, CDR1 is MNHNY, CDR2 SVGAGI (reference sequence). This CDR3 has 14 amino acids. V lost 0 bases and J 0 bases, leaving 6 bases between the germline ends. In nucleotides, the CDR3 is TGTGCCAGCAGTTACTCTGAGGGCTCCTACGAGCAGTACTTC. Translating gives CASSYSEGSYEQYF.

The rearrangement joins TRBV12-3 or TRBV12-4 to TRBJ2-3; tentatively, D is TRBD2 (6 bases). Trimming took off 7 bases at V and 4 bases at J, with 9 bases between the two ends. The CDR3 is made up of 12 amino acids. The CDR3 sequence: CASTTGADTQYF. CDR3 sequence (DNA): TGTGCCAGCACCACGGGGGCAGATACGCAGTATTTT.

The genes are TRBV9 and TRBJ2-3, with TRBD2 matching 14 bases. The germline V gene has CDR1 SGDLS and CDR2 YYNGEE. The CDR3 length is 17 residues. J was trimmed by 2 bases and V by 0 bases; bases with no gene match: 2. The DNA for the CDR3 is TGTGCCAGCAGCGTAGGGACTAGCGGGGGGAACACAGATACGCAGTATTTT. Residues: CASSVGTSGGNTDTQYF.

V and J are TRBV28 and TRBJ2-7; 7 bases map to TRBD1. V lost 7 bases, J lost 2 bases, and 8 bases stayed unmatched. Per the germline V gene, CDR1 is MDHEN and CDR2 is SYDVKM. The CDR3 is 14 amino acids. CDR3 sequence reads: CASIRRTGTYEQYF. The CDR3 bases are TGTGCCAGCATCCGGCGGACAGGAACCTACGAGCAGTACTTC.

This chain connects TRBV20-1 to TRBJ2-5, with D possibly matching TRBD1 (5 bases). The CDR3 length is 13 residues. Trimming stripped 3 bases from V and 1 base from J, with 9 bases between. Germline values: CDR1 DFQATT, CDR2 SNEGSKA (reference sequence). The CDR3, as DNA: TGCAGTGCTAGTTACAGGATCCAAGAGACCCAGTACTTC. It is translated as CSASYRIQETQYF.

This rearrangement joins TRBV19 to TRBJ2-3; D is unclear. This CDR3 is 16 amino acids long. CDR1 and CDR2 from the germline V gene are LNHDA and SQIVND (reference sequence). Trimming took off 5 bases at V and 0 bases at J, with 15 bases between the two ends. The CDR3 DNA reads as TGTGCCAGTAGTCCCCCTTCGGGCACTAGCACAGATACGCAGTATTTT. Protein product: CASSPPSGTSTDTQYF.

The chain has TRBV12-3 or TRBV12-4 and TRBJ1-2; D is uncertain. The V and J ends lost 5 bases and 2 bases respectively, with 9 bases between them. This CDR3 region has 13 residues. The CDR3 DNA sequence: TGTGCCAGCAGTCCTAGTTCAAACTATGGCTACACCTTC. Amino acid sequence: CASSPSSNYGYTF.

Written as DNA, the CDR3 is TGTGCCAGTAGTAGGCTAGCGGGAGCAGGCGGGGAGCTGTTTTTT. The encoded protein is CASSRLAGAGGELFF. The chain recombines TRBV19 with TRBJ2-2, with 10 bases aligning to TRBD2. The germline gives CDR1 LNHDA, CDR2 SQIVND (reference sequence). The length of the CDR3 is 15 residues. With V trimmed by 4 bases and J by 7 bases, 6 bases remained unmatched.

The rearrangement links TRBV28 to TRBJ1-4; weak D call: TRBD1 (6 bases). There are 15 residues in the CDR3. Germline assignment: CDR1 MDHEN and CDR2 SYDVKM. Deletions cut 6 bases from V and 8 bases from J, with 19 bases between. The CDR3 coding sequence is TGTGCCAGCAGCCCCTTAGCGGGGGGCGACGAAAAACTGTTTTTT. Its translation is CASSPLAGGDEKLFF.

The chain employs TRBV7-9 and TRBJ1-3; 9 bases agree with TRBD1. Trimming cost V 5 bases and J 7 bases; bases outside gene matches: 6. Germline V gene lookup returns CDR1 SEHNR and CDR2 FQNEAQ (reference sequence). The length of the CDR3 is 14 residues. The CDR3 nucleotides are TGTGCCAGCAGCCCTGGACAGGGGTGGAACACCATATATTTT. Its protein is CASSPGQGWNTIYF.

J is TRBJ2-7 and V is TRBV7-2, with D possibly matching TRBD2 (5 bases). CDR1 SGHTA and CDR2 FQGNSA come from the germline V gene. This CDR3 region has 11 residues. The V and J ends lost 5 bases and 7 bases respectively, with 9 bases between them. The DNA of the CDR3 is TGTGCCAGCAGCGGCCGGAGGGAGCAGTACTTC. As protein: CASSGRREQYF.

The chain couples TRBV2 to TRBJ2-7; TRBD1 is a possible D gene (8 bases). Deletions cut 10 bases from V and 3 bases from J, with 16 bases between. CDR3 size: 13 residues. Germline lookup yields CDR1 SNHLY and CDR2 FYNNEI. CDR3 DNA: TGTGCCAACCCGACAGGGGAGGGCTACGAGCAGTACTTC. Its protein is CANPTGEGYEQYF.

This clone was seen a single time. The chain recombines TRBV6-6 with TRBJ1-2; tentative D call: TRBD1 (5 bases). The germline gives CDR1 MNHNY, CDR2 SVGAGI (reference sequence). This CDR3 is 13 amino acids long. The V and J ends lost 7 bases and 5 bases respectively, with 14 bases between them. The CDR3 bases are TGTGCCAGCACCCAAGGGACTGGGTATGGCTACACCTTC. This sequence encodes CASTQGTGYGYTF.

The chain links TRBV5-1 to TRBJ1-3, with TRBD1 matching over 7 bases. Germline V CDR1 and CDR2: SGHRS, YFSETQ. The CDR3 has 15 residues. V lost 3 bases to trimming and J lost 4 bases; unmatched junction nucleotides: 7. CDR3 bases: TGCGCCAGCAGCTCATTTCCGGGACAGGGAAACACCATATATTTT. This encodes CASSSFPGQGNTIYF.

This sequence joins TRBV20-1 and TRBJ2-5; 8 bases align to TRBD2. The CDR3 is 15 amino acids. The germline V gene has CDR1 DFQATT and CDR2 SNEGSKA (reference sequence). The J segment lost 5 bases and the V segment lost 3 bases, leaving 11 bases of the junction unmatched. This CDR3 is CSASQGGGSGETQYF. The CDR3 region has the DNA TGCAGTGCTAGTCAAGGCGGGGGGAGCGGGGAGACCCAGTACTTC.

This clone was seen a handful of times. V gene TRBV6-5 combines with J gene TRBJ1-2; D call uncertain. The CDR3 length is 13 residues. V was clipped by 2 bases and J by 5 bases, with 9 bases between them. Germline V CDR1 and CDR2: MNHEY, SVGAGI. For the CDR3, the DNA is TGTGCCAGCAGTTACGGTGCAGAGTATGGCTACACCTTC. As protein: CASSYGAEYGYTF.

The V call is TRBV7-6, the J call TRBJ2-3, with D possibly TRBD2 on 5 matching bases. V was cut by 2 bases and J by 6 bases, with 15 bases left in between. This CDR3 spans 15 amino acids. Per germline, CDR1 SGHVS and CDR2 FNYEAQ. CDR3 region: CASSLKSRGSDTQYF. In DNA form, the CDR3 reads TGTGCCAGCAGCTTAAAATCACGGGGTAGTGATACGCAGTATTTT.

V is TRBV28 and J is TRBJ1-5, with D possibly TRBD1 on 5 matching bases. The CDR3 is 15 amino acids. Germline assignment: CDR1 MDHEN and CDR2 SYDVKM. Trimming left V 5 bases short and J 0 bases short, with 11 bases between. The CDR3 bases are TGTGCCAGCAGTCTGGGGGGGTCTAGCAATCAGCCCCAGCATTTT. This translates into CASSLGGSSNQPQHF.

V and J are TRBV7-9 and TRBJ1-3; possible D gene TRBD1, 5 bases. CDR1 is SEHNR, CDR2 FQNEAQ, per germline (reference sequence). V gave up 5 bases and J gave up 2 bases, with 16 bases separating them. The CDR3 spans 16 residues. In nucleotides, the CDR3 is TGTGCCAGCAGCGATACTGGGACCGGGGCTGGAAACACCATATATTTT. This codes for CASSDTGTGAGNTIYF.

The rearrangement uses TRBV20-1 and TRBJ1-1; 7 nucleotides agree with TRBD1. Germline-derived CDR1 and CDR2 are DFQATT and SNEGSKA (reference sequence). The V and J ends lost 1 base and 12 bases, in that order; junction bases with no gene match: 2. The CDR3 consists of 10 residues. The CDR3 loop is CSARGQGTFF. The CDR3 region has the DNA TGCAGTGCTAGAGGACAGGGAACTTTCTTT.

This clone was detected only once. The genes are TRBV28 and TRBJ2-3; D is perhaps TRBD2 (5 bases). V lost 6 bases, J lost 3 bases, and 10 bases lay in between. Germline assignment: CDR1 MDHEN and CDR2 SYDVKM. The CDR3 is made up of 13 amino acids. The CDR3, as DNA: TGTGCCAGCAGCTCAAGAGGGACAGATACGCAGTATTTT. Translated, it gives CASSSRGTDTQYF.

V gene TRBV19 combines with J gene TRBJ1-4, with TRBD1 identical over 7 bases. The CDR3 has 14 residues. The J segment lost 5 bases and the V segment lost 10 bases, leaving 10 bases of the junction unmatched. Germline-derived CDR1 and CDR2 are LNHDA and SQIVND (reference sequence). This chain's CDR3 is CATHTTGSNEKLFF. The CDR3 DNA follows: TGTGCCACACATACGACAGGGTCAAATGAAAAACTGTTTTTT. The variable domain in full, with the rest retrieved from reference TRBV19 and TRBJ1-4, is DGGITQSPKYLFRKEGQNVTLSCEQNLNHDAMYWYRQDPGQGLRLIYYSQIVNDFQKGDIAEGYSVSREKKESFPLTVTSAQKNPTAFYLCATHTTGSNEKLFFGSGTQLSVL.

CDR3: CASSRPRASGGITDTQYF. CDR3 nucleotides: TGTGCCAGCAGCCGACCGAGGGCTAGCGGGGGGATCACAGATACGCAGTATTTT. The chain couples TRBV4-2 to TRBJ2-3; TRBD2 agrees at 11 bases. CDR1 and CDR2 from the germline V gene are LGHNA and YNFKEQ. V lost 4 bases and J lost 2; bases outside the gene matches: 11. This CDR3 contains 18 residues.

The gene calls are TRBV5-4 and TRBJ1-2; D remains ambiguous. This CDR3 comprises 13 residues. With 4 bases removed from V and 4 bases from J, the gap between germline ends came to 11 bases. Germline CDR1 and CDR2: SGHNT and YYREEE (reference sequence). The CDR3 DNA sequence: TGTGCCAGCAGCCTAACTGGAATCTATGGCTACACCTTC. Encoded protein: CASSLTGIYGYTF.

This clone has just one count. The rearrangement joins TRBV30 to TRBJ1-6, with D maybe TRBD1 (6 bases). The V and J ends lost 3 bases and 4 bases respectively, with 16 bases between them. CDR1 GTSNPN and CDR2 SVGIG come from the germline V gene (reference sequence). This CDR3 contains 16 residues. The CDR3 reads CAWRGTPLAYNSPLHF. CDR3 bases: TGTGCCTGGAGAGGGACACCCCTCGCGTATAATTCACCCCTCCACTTT. Drawing the rest from reference TRBV30 and TRBJ1-6, the complete variable domain is SQTIHQWPATLVQPVGSPLSLECTVEGTSNPNLYWYRQAAGRGLQLLFYSVGIGQISSEVPQNLSASRPQDRQFILSSKKLLLSDSGFYLCAWRGTPLAYNSPLHFGNGTRLTVT.

The genes are TRBV19 and TRBJ1-5; D may be TRBD1 (6 bases). Germline V gene sequence: CDR1 LNHDA, CDR2 SQIVND (reference sequence). The CDR3 covers 15 residues. V was trimmed by 5 bases and J by 7 bases, leaving 18 bases between them. The CDR3 loop reads CASSSGGVFGQPQHF. CDR3 DNA sequence: TGTGCCAGTAGTTCGGGGGGCGTTTTCGGCCAGCCCCAGCATTTT.

The chain carries TRBV4-1 and TRBJ1-2; maybe TRBD1 (6 bases). CDR3 length: 15 amino acids. Germline assignment: CDR1 MGHRA and CDR2 YSYEKL. Trimming stripped 3 bases from V and 6 bases from J, with 17 bases between. The CDR3 reads CASSHYLQGPDGYTF. CDR3 bases: TGCGCCAGCAGCCATTATTTGCAGGGGCCCGATGGCTACACCTTC.

V gene TRBV9 combines with J gene TRBJ1-2; 7 bases are shared with TRBD1. V lost 3 bases to trimming and J lost 3 bases; unmatched junction nucleotides: 2. Germline CDR1 and CDR2: SGDLS and YYNGEE. The CDR3 sequence is 13 residues long. CDR3 coding DNA: TGTGCCAGCAGCGGACAGGGCTACTATGGCTACACCTTC. Translated, it gives CASSGQGYYGYTF.

Here the CDR3 DNA reads TGTGCCAGCAGTTCGAGGGAAAGGCAGCCCCAGCATTTT. Amino acids: CASSSRERQPQHF. J is TRBJ1-5 and V is TRBV6-5, with D unresolved. Trimming left V 4 bases short and J 7 bases short, with 11 bases between. Looked up from germline, CDR1 is MNHEY and CDR2 is SVGAGI. The CDR3 is 13 residues long.

The V call is TRBV20-1, the J call TRBJ2-7; D gene unclear. CDR3 length equals 11 residues. V lost 4 bases to trimming and J lost 4 bases, with 8 bases between them. Germline CDR1 reads DFQATT; CDR2 reads SNEGSKA (reference sequence). The CDR3 sequence is CSAMLGYEQYF. The CDR3 nucleotides read TGCAGTGCTATGTTGGGGTACGAGCAGTACTTC.